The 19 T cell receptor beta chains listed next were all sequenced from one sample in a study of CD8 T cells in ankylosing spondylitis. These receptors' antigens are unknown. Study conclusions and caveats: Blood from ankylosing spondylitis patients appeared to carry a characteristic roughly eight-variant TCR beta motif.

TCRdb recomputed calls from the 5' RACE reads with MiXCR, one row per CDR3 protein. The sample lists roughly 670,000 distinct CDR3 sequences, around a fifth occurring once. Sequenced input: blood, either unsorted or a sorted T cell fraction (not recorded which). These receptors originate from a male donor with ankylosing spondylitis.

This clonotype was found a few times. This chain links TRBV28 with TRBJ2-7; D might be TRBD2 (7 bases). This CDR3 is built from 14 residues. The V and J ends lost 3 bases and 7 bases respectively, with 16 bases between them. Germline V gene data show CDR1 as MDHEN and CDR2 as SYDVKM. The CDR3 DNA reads TGTGCCAGCAGTTTGGTACAGGGCGGGGGAGAGCAGTACTTC. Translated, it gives CASSLVQGGGEQYF.

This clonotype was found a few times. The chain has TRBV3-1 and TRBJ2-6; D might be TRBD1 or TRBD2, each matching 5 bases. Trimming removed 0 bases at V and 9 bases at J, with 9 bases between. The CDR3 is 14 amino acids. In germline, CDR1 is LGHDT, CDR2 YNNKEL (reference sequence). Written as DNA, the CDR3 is TGTGCCAGCAGCCAAGAGGGGGAGCTCAACGTCCTGACTTTC. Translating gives CASSQEGELNVLTF. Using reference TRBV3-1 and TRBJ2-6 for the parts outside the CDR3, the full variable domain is DTAVSQTPKYLVTQMGNDKSIKCEQNLGHDTMYWYKQDSKKFLKIMFSYNNKELIINETVPNRFSPKSPDKAHLNLHINSLELGDSAVYFCASSQEGELNVLTFGAGSRLTVL.

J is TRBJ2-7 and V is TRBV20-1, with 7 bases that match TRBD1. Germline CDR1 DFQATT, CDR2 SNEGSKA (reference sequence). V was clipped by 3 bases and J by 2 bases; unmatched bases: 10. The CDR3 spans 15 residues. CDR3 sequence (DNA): TGCAGTGCTAGCTATCGGGACAGCTGGGCCTACGAGCAGTACTTC. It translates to CSASYRDSWAYEQYF.

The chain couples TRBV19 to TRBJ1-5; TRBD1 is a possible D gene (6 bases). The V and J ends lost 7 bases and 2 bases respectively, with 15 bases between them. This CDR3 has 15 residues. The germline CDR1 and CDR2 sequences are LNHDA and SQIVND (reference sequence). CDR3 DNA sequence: TGTGCCAGTATGGTAAGGGCAGGGGGCAATCAGCCCCAGCATTTT. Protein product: CASMVRAGGNQPQHF.

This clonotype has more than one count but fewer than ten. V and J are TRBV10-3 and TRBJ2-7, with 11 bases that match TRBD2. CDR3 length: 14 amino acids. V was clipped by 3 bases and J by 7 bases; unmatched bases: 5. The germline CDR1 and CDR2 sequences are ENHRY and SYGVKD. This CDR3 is CAISDVASGREQYF. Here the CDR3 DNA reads TGTGCCATCAGTGATGTTGCTAGCGGGAGGGAGCAGTACTTC.

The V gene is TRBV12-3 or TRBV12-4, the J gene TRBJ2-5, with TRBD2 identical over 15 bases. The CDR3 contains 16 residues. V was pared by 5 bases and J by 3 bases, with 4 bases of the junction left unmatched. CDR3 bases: TGTGCCAGCAGTATCTGGACTAGCGGGGGGGAAGAGACCCAGTACTTC. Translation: CASSIWTSGGEETQYF.

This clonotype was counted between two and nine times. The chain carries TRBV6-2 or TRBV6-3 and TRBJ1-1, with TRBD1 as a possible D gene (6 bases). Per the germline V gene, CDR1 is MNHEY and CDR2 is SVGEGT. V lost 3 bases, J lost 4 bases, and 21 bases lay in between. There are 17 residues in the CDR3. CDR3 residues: CASSYSGISGGATEAFF. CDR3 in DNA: TGTGCCAGCAGTTATTCGGGAATTTCGGGGGGGGCCACTGAAGCTTTCTTT.

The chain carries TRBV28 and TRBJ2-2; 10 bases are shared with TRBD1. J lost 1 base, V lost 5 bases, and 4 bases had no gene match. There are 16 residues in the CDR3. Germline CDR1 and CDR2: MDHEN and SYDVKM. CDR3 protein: CASSERDRGNTGELFF. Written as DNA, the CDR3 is TGTGCCAGCAGTGAGAGGGACAGGGGGAACACCGGGGAGCTGTTTTTT.

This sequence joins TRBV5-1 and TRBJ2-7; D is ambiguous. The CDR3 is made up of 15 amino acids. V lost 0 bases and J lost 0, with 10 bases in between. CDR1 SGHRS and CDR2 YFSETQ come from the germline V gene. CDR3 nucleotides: TGCGCCAGCAGCTTGGTAGGGCAGGCCTCCTACGAGCAGTACTTC. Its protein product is CASSLVGQASYEQYF.

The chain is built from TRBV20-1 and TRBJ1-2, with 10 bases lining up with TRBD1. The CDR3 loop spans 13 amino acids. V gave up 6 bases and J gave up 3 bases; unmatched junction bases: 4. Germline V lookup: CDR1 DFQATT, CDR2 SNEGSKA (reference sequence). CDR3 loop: CSAGQGGDYGYTF. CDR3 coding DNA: TGCAGTGCCGGACAGGGGGGAGACTATGGCTACACCTTC.

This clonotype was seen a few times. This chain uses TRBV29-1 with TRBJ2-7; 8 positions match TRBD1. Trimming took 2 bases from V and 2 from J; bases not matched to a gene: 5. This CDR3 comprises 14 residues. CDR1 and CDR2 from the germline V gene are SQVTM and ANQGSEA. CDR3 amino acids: CSVESQGAPYEQYF. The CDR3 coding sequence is TGCAGCGTTGAAAGTCAGGGGGCCCCCTACGAGCAGTACTTC.

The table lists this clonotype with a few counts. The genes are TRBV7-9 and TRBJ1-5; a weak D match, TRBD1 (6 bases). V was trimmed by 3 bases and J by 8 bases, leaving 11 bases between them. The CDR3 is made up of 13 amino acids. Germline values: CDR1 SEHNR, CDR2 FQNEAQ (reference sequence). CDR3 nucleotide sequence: TGTGCCAGCAGCTTCGGACAGTTTGAGCCCCAGCATTTT. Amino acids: CASSFGQFEPQHF.

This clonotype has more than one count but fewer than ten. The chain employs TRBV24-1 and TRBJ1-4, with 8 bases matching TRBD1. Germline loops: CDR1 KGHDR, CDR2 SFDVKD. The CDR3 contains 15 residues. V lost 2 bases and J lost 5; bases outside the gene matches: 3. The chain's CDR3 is CATSDSRQGNEKLFF. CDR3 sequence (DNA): TGTGCCACCAGTGATTCAAGACAGGGGAATGAAAAACTGTTTTTT.

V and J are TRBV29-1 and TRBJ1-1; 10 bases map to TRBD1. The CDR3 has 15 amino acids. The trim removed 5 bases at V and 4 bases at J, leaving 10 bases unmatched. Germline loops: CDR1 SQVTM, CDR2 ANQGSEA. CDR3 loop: CSVLDRGLGSTEAFF. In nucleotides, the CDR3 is TGCAGCGTTCTTGACAGGGGGCTAGGTAGCACTGAAGCTTTCTTT.

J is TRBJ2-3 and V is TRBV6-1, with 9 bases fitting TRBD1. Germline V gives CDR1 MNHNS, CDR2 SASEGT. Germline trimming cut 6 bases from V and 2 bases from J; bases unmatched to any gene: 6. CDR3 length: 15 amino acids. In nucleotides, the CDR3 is TGTGCCAGCAGGGCACAGGGGGCCCCCACAGATACGCAGTATTTT. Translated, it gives CASRAQGAPTDTQYF.

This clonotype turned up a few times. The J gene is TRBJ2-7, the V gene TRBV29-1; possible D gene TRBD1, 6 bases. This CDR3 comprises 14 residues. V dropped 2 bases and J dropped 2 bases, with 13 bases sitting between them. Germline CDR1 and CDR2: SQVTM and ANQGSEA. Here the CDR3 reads CSVEKRGTPYEQYF. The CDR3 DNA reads TGCAGCGTTGAAAAAAGGGGGACCCCCTACGAGCAGTACTTC.

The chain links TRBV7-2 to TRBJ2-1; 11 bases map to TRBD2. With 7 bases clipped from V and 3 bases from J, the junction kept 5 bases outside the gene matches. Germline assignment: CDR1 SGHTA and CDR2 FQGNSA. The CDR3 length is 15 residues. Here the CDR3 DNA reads TGTGCCAGCACCCAACTAGCGGGGGTCTACAATGAGCAGTTCTTC. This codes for CASTQLAGVYNEQFF.

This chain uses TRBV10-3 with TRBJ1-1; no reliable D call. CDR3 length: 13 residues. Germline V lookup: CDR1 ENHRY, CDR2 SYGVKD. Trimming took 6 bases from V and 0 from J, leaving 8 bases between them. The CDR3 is CAIRRSLNTEAFF. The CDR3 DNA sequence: TGTGCCATCAGGCGGAGTTTGAACACTGAAGCTTTCTTT.

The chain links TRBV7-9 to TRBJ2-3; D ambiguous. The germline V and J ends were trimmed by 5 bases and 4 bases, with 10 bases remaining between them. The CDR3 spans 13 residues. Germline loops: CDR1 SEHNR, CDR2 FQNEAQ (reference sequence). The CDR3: CASSPLSADTQYF. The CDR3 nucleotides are TGTGCCAGCAGCCCATTGTCGGCAGATACGCAGTATTTT.